These T cell receptor beta chains were read from a single sample in a study of T-cell reconstitution after alpha-beta-depleted transplantation in children. TCRdb used MiXCR to reprocess the PCR reads, holding one entry per CDR3 protein. The data hold approximately 98,000 distinct CDR3 sequences, with about 6.4% observed a single time. Sequences were derived from PBMCs, mostly from graft donor cells, sampled 360 days after TCRalphabeta/CD19-depleted stem cell transplant. Every receptor here comes from a male patient aged 2 to 10 who had a stem cell transplant for acute lymphoblastic leukemia, so the T cells may come from the graft donor. Both conserved end residues are part of each CDR3. The D gene is left open where the match is weak. Expanded clones get a size class; other rows say once, few or many, or leave the size out.

d_call: NA; clone_size: many; cdr3_length: 15; j_call: TRBJ1-5; v_call: TRBV7-2; cdr3_aa: CASSLIGFRGQPQHF; cdr3_nt: TGTGCCAGCAGCTTAATTGGGTTTAGGGGACAGCCCCAGCATTTT
d_call: TRBD2; clone_size: NA; cdr3_length: 14; j_call: TRBJ2-7; v_call: TRBV7-6; cdr3_aa: CASSSWREGYEQYF; cdr3_nt: TGTGCCAGCAGCTCCTGGCGGGAGGGTTACGAGCAGTACTTC
d_call: NA; clone_size: few; cdr3_length: 15; j_call: TRBJ1-1; v_call: TRBV6-5; cdr3_aa: CASSYSFTGRTEAFF; cdr3_nt: TGTGCCAGCAGTTACTCGTTTACTGGGCGAACTGAAGCTTTCTTT
d_call: NA; clone_size: NA; cdr3_length: 17; j_call: TRBJ2-7; v_call: TRBV7-9; cdr3_aa: CASSSTLRDPWHYEQYF; cdr3_nt: TGTGCCAGCAGCTCCACCTTGCGGGACCCCTGGCACTACGAGCAGTACTTC
d_call: TRBD2; clone_size: many; cdr3_length: 17; j_call: TRBJ2-3; v_call: TRBV9; cdr3_aa: CASSVDPLAGYTDTQYF; cdr3_nt: TGTGCCAGCAGCGTAGATCCCCTAGCGGGGTACACAGATACGCAGTATTTT
d_call: NA; clone_size: few; cdr3_length: 15; j_call: TRBJ2-2; v_call: TRBV6-2/TRBV6-3; cdr3_aa: CASRQLGPNTGELFF; cdr3_nt: TGTGCCAGCAGGCAACTAGGGCCGAACACCGGGGAGCTGTTTTTT
d_call: NA; clone_size: NA; cdr3_length: 15; j_call: TRBJ2-7; v_call: TRBV4-3; cdr3_aa: CASSQGRGRFYEQYF; cdr3_nt: TGCGCCAGCAGCCAAGGCCGAGGACGGTTCTACGAGCAGTACTTC
d_call: NA; clone_size: few; cdr3_length: 15; j_call: TRBJ2-2; v_call: TRBV7-3; cdr3_aa: CASSLGALRRGELFF; cdr3_nt: TGTGCCAGCAGCCTCGGCGCGCTCCGCCGCGGGGAGCTGTTTTTT
d_call: NA; clone_size: many; cdr3_length: 14; j_call: TRBJ1-5; v_call: TRBV7-9; cdr3_aa: CASSGESYNQPQHF; cdr3_nt: TGTGCCAGCAGTGGGGAGTCCTACAATCAGCCCCAGCATTTT
d_call: NA; clone_size: many; cdr3_length: 16; j_call: TRBJ2-5; v_call: TRBV6-5; cdr3_aa: CASSYSFGLAQETQYF; cdr3_nt: TGTGCCAGCAGTTACTCGTTCGGGCTAGCACAAGAGACCCAGTACTTC
d_call: NA; clone_size: NA; cdr3_length: 14; j_call: TRBJ1-5; v_call: TRBV7-2; cdr3_aa: CASSLDPGAQPQHF; cdr3_nt: TGTGCCAGCAGCTTAGATCCAGGGGCCCAGCCCCAGCATTTT
d_call: NA; clone_size: many; cdr3_length: 13; j_call: TRBJ2-2; v_call: TRBV12-3/TRBV12-4; cdr3_aa: CASSLDHTGELFF; cdr3_nt: TGTGCCAGCAGCCTCGACCACACCGGGGAGCTGTTTTTT
d_call: TRBD1; clone_size: many; cdr3_length: 13; j_call: TRBJ2-7; v_call: TRBV12-3/TRBV12-4; cdr3_aa: CASRQGISYEQYF; cdr3_nt: TGTGCCAGCAGACAGGGGATCTCCTACGAGCAGTACTTC
d_call: NA; clone_size: many; cdr3_length: 10; j_call: TRBJ2-3; v_call: TRBV29-1; cdr3_aa: CSGWVDTQYF; cdr3_nt: TGCAGCGGTTGGGTAGATACGCAGTATTTT
d_call: TRBD1; clone_size: few; cdr3_length: 16; j_call: TRBJ1-2; v_call: TRBV7-9; cdr3_aa: CASSLARQGARYGYTF; cdr3_nt: TGTGCCAGCAGCTTAGCGAGGCAGGGGGCGCGATATGGCTACACCTTC
d_call: NA; clone_size: many; cdr3_length: 14; j_call: TRBJ2-1; v_call: TRBV9; cdr3_aa: CASSRSRRHNEQFF; cdr3_nt: TGTGCCAGCAGCAGGTCTAGACGGCACAATGAGCAGTTCTTC
d_call: TRBD1; clone_size: many; cdr3_length: 12; j_call: TRBJ2-1; v_call: TRBV11-1; cdr3_aa: CASRGTGKVQFF; cdr3_nt: TGTGCCAGCAGGGGGACAGGGAAGGTGCAGTTCTTC
d_call: NA; clone_size: many; cdr3_length: 14; j_call: TRBJ2-3; v_call: TRBV12-3/TRBV12-4; cdr3_aa: CASSLDLSTDTQYF; cdr3_nt: TGTGCCAGCAGTTTAGATCTGTCCACAGATACGCAGTATTTT
d_call: NA; clone_size: many; cdr3_length: 14; j_call: TRBJ2-3; v_call: TRBV24-1; cdr3_aa: CATSDLQGADTQYF; cdr3_nt: TGTGCCACCAGTGATCTCCAGGGCGCAGATACGCAGTATTTT
d_call: TRBD1; clone_size: many; cdr3_length: 13; j_call: TRBJ2-7; v_call: TRBV6-2/TRBV6-3; cdr3_aa: CASSLDRRYEQYF; cdr3_nt: TGTGCCAGCAGCCTGGACAGGCGCTACGAGCAGTACTTC
d_call: NA; clone_size: few; cdr3_length: 11; j_call: TRBJ1-2; v_call: TRBV10-3; cdr3_aa: CAISEDYGYTF; cdr3_nt: TGTGCCATCAGTGAGGATTATGGCTACACCTTC
d_call: NA; clone_size: NA; cdr3_length: 16; j_call: TRBJ2-2; v_call: TRBV7-9; cdr3_aa: CASSPQWGPNTGELFF; cdr3_nt: TGTGCCAGCAGCCCACAGTGGGGCCCGAACACCGGGGAGCTGTTTTTT
d_call: NA; clone_size: many; cdr3_length: 15; j_call: TRBJ2-3; v_call: TRBV7-2; cdr3_aa: CASTSKGVVTDTQYF; cdr3_nt: TGTGCCAGCACCAGTAAGGGGGTAGTTACAGATACGCAGTATTTT
d_call: NA; clone_size: many; cdr3_length: 11; j_call: TRBJ1-1; v_call: TRBV9; cdr3_aa: CASGGGGGAFF; cdr3_nt: TGTGCCAGCGGGGGAGGCGGCGGGGCTTTCTTT
d_call: TRBD1; clone_size: few; cdr3_length: 14; j_call: TRBJ2-7; v_call: TRBV29-1; cdr3_aa: CSARVRQGVWEQYF; cdr3_nt: TGCAGCGCTCGTGTTCGACAGGGGGTGTGGGAGCAGTACTTC
d_call: NA; clone_size: NA; cdr3_length: 14; j_call: TRBJ1-1; v_call: TRBV6-1; cdr3_aa: CASSVPGGHTEAFF; cdr3_nt: TGTGCCAGCAGTGTTCCGGGAGGGCACACTGAAGCTTTCTTT
d_call: NA; clone_size: few; cdr3_length: 15; j_call: TRBJ2-6; v_call: TRBV4-3; cdr3_aa: CASSQDRPGANVLTF; cdr3_nt: TGCGCCAGCAGCCAAGACAGGCCTGGGGCCAACGTCCTGACTTTC
d_call: NA; clone_size: many; cdr3_length: 14; j_call: TRBJ2-1; v_call: TRBV7-2; cdr3_aa: CASSHTGSYNEQFF; cdr3_nt: TGTGCCAGCAGCCACACAGGCTCCTACAATGAGCAGTTCTTC
d_call: TRBD1; clone_size: few; cdr3_length: 19; j_call: TRBJ2-3; v_call: TRBV9; cdr3_aa: CASSVARSLGTGGTDTQYF; cdr3_nt: TGTGCCAGCAGCGTAGCGCGATCTCTCGGGACAGGGGGAACAGATACGCAGTATTTT
d_call: NA; clone_size: NA; cdr3_length: 13; j_call: TRBJ2-7; v_call: TRBV10-3; cdr3_aa: CAIRAGGRYEQYF; cdr3_nt: TGTGCCATCAGGGCCGGTGGACGCTACGAGCAGTACTTC
d_call: NA; clone_size: many; cdr3_length: 18; j_call: TRBJ2-1; v_call: TRBV9; cdr3_aa: CASSVAVSGTESYNEQFF; cdr3_nt: TGTGCCAGCAGCGTAGCTGTTAGCGGGACAGAAAGTTACAATGAGCAGTTCTTC
d_call: TRBD1; clone_size: NA; cdr3_length: 15; j_call: TRBJ2-3; v_call: TRBV10-2; cdr3_aa: CASRDGTGLTDTQYF; cdr3_nt: TGCGCCAGCAGGGACGGGACAGGGCTCACAGATACGCAGTATTTT
d_call: NA; clone_size: many; cdr3_length: 15; j_call: TRBJ2-7; v_call: TRBV27; cdr3_aa: CASSQRYRGSYEQYF; cdr3_nt: TGTGCCAGCAGCCAGAGATACCGCGGATCCTACGAGCAGTACTTC
d_call: NA; clone_size: few; cdr3_length: 17; j_call: TRBJ1-4; v_call: TRBV20-1; cdr3_aa: CSARDLFLRKNNEKLFF; cdr3_nt: TGCAGTGCTAGAGATCTTTTTTTACGGAAGAATAATGAAAAACTGTTTTTT
d_call: NA; clone_size: many; cdr3_length: 16; j_call: TRBJ2-3; v_call: TRBV7-9; cdr3_aa: CASSPQGRGPTDTQYF; cdr3_nt: TGTGCCAGCAGCCCCCAGGGAAGAGGGCCCACAGATACGCAGTATTTT
d_call: NA; clone_size: many; cdr3_length: 14; j_call: TRBJ2-1; v_call: TRBV4-3; cdr3_aa: CASNQDHWEDEQFF; cdr3_nt: TGCGCCAGCAACCAAGATCATTGGGAAGATGAGCAGTTCTTC
d_call: NA; clone_size: many; cdr3_length: 14; j_call: TRBJ1-1; v_call: TRBV28; cdr3_aa: CASSLPPGRTEAFF; cdr3_nt: TGTGCCAGCAGTTTGCCCCCGGGGCGCACTGAAGCTTTCTTT
d_call: TRBD2; clone_size: NA; cdr3_length: 16; j_call: TRBJ2-1; v_call: TRBV4-3; cdr3_aa: CASSPPERGGYNEQFF; cdr3_nt: TGCGCCAGCAGCCCCCCTGAGCGGGGGGGCTACAATGAGCAGTTCTTC
d_call: TRBD2; clone_size: many; cdr3_length: 14; j_call: TRBJ2-5; v_call: TRBV28; cdr3_aa: CASSPRGSGSTQYF; cdr3_nt: TGTGCCAGCAGTCCTCGGGGTAGCGGGAGTACCCAGTACTTC
d_call: NA; clone_size: many; cdr3_length: 12; j_call: TRBJ2-5; v_call: TRBV12-3/TRBV12-4; cdr3_aa: CASSLSQETQYF; cdr3_nt: TGTGCCAGCAGTTTATCCCAAGAGACCCAGTACTTC
d_call: NA; clone_size: many; cdr3_length: 15; j_call: TRBJ2-7; v_call: TRBV20-1; cdr3_aa: CSARAPKLSSYEQYF; cdr3_nt: TGCAGTGCTAGAGCCCCTAAGTTGAGCTCCTACGAGCAGTACTTC
d_call: NA; clone_size: many; cdr3_length: 13; j_call: TRBJ2-2; v_call: TRBV27; cdr3_aa: CASIQRSTGELFF; cdr3_nt: TGTGCCAGCATCCAAAGATCCACCGGGGAGCTGTTTTTT
d_call: NA; clone_size: few; cdr3_length: 12; j_call: TRBJ1-2; v_call: TRBV2; cdr3_aa: CASNGGAYGYTF; cdr3_nt: TGTGCCAGCAATGGAGGGGCCTATGGCTACACCTTC
d_call: NA; clone_size: many; cdr3_length: 11; j_call: TRBJ1-1; v_call: TRBV7-9; cdr3_aa: CASSFSTEAFF; cdr3_nt: TGTGCCAGCAGCTTTAGCACTGAAGCTTTCTTT
d_call: NA; clone_size: NA; cdr3_length: 13; j_call: TRBJ2-7; v_call: TRBV7-6; cdr3_aa: CASSLAGSNEQYF; cdr3_nt: TGTGCCAGCAGCTTAGCGGGTAGTAACGAGCAGTACTTC
d_call: NA; clone_size: NA; cdr3_length: 17; j_call: TRBJ2-5; v_call: TRBV2; cdr3_aa: CTSCLPHFMGLQETQYF; cdr3_nt: TGTACCAGCTGTTTGCCCCACTTTATGGGCCTCCAAGAGACCCAGTACTTC
d_call: NA; clone_size: many; cdr3_length: 15; j_call: TRBJ2-2; v_call: TRBV6-5; cdr3_aa: CASSLGTWNTGELFF; cdr3_nt: TGTGCCAGCAGTTTAGGCACTTGGAACACCGGGGAGCTGTTTTTT
d_call: TRBD2; clone_size: many; cdr3_length: 13; j_call: TRBJ2-7; v_call: TRBV29-1; cdr3_aa: CSATGGGSYEQYF; cdr3_nt: TGCAGCGCCACCGGGGGGGGCTCCTACGAGCAGTACTTC
d_call: NA; clone_size: NA; cdr3_length: 13; j_call: TRBJ2-2; v_call: TRBV6-2/TRBV6-3; cdr3_aa: CASSGTLTGELFF; cdr3_nt: TGTGCCAGCAGCGGGACTCTGACCGGGGAGCTGTTTTTT
d_call: NA; clone_size: NA; cdr3_length: 13; j_call: TRBJ2-1; v_call: TRBV7-6; cdr3_aa: CASSLKLADEQFF; cdr3_nt: TGTGCCAGCAGCTTGAAACTAGCCGATGAGCAGTTCTTC
d_call: TRBD2; clone_size: few; cdr3_length: 15; j_call: TRBJ2-7; v_call: TRBV7-6; cdr3_aa: CASSSLPGGTYEQYF; cdr3_nt: TGTGCCAGCAGCTCCCTACCGGGAGGGACCTACGAGCAGTACTTC
d_call: TRBD1; clone_size: many; cdr3_length: 16; j_call: TRBJ1-2; v_call: TRBV12-3/TRBV12-4; cdr3_aa: CASSLLSTGDPYGYTF; cdr3_nt: TGTGCCAGCAGTTTGCTCTCTACAGGGGATCCGTATGGCTACACCTTC
d_call: TRBD2; clone_size: many; cdr3_length: 15; j_call: TRBJ2-7; v_call: TRBV29-1; cdr3_aa: CSVEDRTSGPYEQYF; cdr3_nt: TGCAGCGTTGAAGATCGGACTAGCGGGCCCTACGAGCAGTACTTC